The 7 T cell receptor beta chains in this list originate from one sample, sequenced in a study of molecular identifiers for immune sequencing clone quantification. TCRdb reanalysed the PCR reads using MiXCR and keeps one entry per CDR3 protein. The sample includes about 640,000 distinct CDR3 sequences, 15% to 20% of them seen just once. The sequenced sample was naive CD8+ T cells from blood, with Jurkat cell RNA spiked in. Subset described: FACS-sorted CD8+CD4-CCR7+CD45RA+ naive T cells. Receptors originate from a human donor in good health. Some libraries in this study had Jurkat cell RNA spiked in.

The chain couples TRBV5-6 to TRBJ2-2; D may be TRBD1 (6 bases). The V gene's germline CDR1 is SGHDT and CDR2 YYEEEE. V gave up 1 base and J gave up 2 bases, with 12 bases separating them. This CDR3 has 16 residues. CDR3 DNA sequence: TGTGCCAGCAGCTTGAGGCTGGGACACAACACCGGGGAGCTGTTTTTT. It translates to CASSLRLGHNTGELFF.

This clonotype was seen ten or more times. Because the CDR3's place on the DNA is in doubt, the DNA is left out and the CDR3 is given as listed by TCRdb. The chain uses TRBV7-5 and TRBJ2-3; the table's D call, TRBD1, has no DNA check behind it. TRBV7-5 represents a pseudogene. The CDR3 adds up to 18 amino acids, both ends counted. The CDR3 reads CISVPEAAGTNLPDTQYF.

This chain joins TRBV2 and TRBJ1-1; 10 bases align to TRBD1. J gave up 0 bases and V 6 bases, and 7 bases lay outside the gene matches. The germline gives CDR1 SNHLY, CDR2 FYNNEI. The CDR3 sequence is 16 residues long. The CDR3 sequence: CASRLDRGNMNTEAFF. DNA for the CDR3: TGTGCCAGCAGGTTGGACAGGGGGAACATGAACACTGAAGCTTTCTTT.

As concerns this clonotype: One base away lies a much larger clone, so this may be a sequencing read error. CDR3 DNA: TGCGCCAGCAGCCAAGATGGACAGGGTTTAGCCAAAAACGTTCAGTACTTC. Residues: CASSQDGQGLAKNVQYF. The V call is TRBV4-3, the J call TRBJ2-4, with TRBD1 matching over 8 bases. Per germline, CDR1 LGHNA and CDR2 YSLEER. The CDR3 length is 17 residues.

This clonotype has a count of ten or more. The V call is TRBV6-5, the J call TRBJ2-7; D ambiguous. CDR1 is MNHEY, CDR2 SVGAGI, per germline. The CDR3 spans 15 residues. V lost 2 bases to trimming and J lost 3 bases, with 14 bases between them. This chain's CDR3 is CASSYKGGDSYEQYF. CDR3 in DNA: TGTGCCAGCAGTTACAAGGGCGGAGATAGCTACGAGCAGTACTTC.

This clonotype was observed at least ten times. The CDR3 nucleotides read TGTGCCAGCAGCTTAGCTGGTCTGGGGGAAGGGGCCAACGTCCTGACTTTC. It translates to CASSLAGLGEGANVLTF. The chain is built from TRBV7-9 and TRBJ2-6, with D perhaps TRBD1 or TRBD2 (5 bases each). The CDR3 totals 17 residues. The germline V and J ends were trimmed by 0 bases and 4 bases, with 13 bases remaining between them. Germline V CDR1 and CDR2: SEHNR, FQNEAQ (reference sequence). Using reference TRBV7-9 and TRBJ2-6 for the parts outside the CDR3, the full variable domain is DTGVSQNPRHKITKRGQNVTFRCDPISEHNRLYWYRQTLGQGPEFLTYFQNEAQLEKSRLLSDRFSAERPKGSFSTLEIQRTEQGDSAMYLCASSLAGLGEGANVLTFGAGSRLTVL.

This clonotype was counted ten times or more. This chain's CDR3 is CASSSMGHQAKNIQYF. Written as DNA, the CDR3 is TGTGCCAGCAGCTCGATGGGACACCAAGCCAAAAACATTCAGTACTTC. The chain links TRBV7-9 to TRBJ2-4, with D perhaps TRBD1 (6 bases). The CDR3 contains 16 residues. Trimming took off 4 bases at V and 0 bases at J, with 13 bases between the two ends. The germline gives CDR1 SEHNR, CDR2 FQNEAQ (reference sequence).